This T cell receptor (beta chain) stems from a study of shared T cell receptors in the human thymus. This clone was observed a single time. Clones were sequenced by immunoSEQ multiplex PCR, and TCRdb holds only the in-frame ones, with some missing. The sample records some 700,000 clones, 70% to 90% being singletons. V lost 1 base and J lost 10; bases outside the gene matches: 9. In germline, CDR1 is KGHSH, CDR2 LQKENI. The CDR3 consists of 15 residues. These data were also reused for a study on human thymus T cells. As that report states: Donors were healthy Finnish babies undergoing corrective operations for congenital heart defects. Among thymic and blood repertoires, usage of V and J genes appeared biased.

Sequencing used thymocytes. The receptor comes from a girl less than two years old with a congenital heart defect. The chain links TRBV18 to TRBJ2-1; TRBD1 agrees at 8 bases. This chain's CDR3 is CASSPQTGAPFEQFF. CDR3 DNA: TGTGCCAGCTCACCACAGACAGGGGCCCCCTTCGAGCAGTTCTTC.